This T cell receptor (beta chain) was sequenced during a study of blood T cell repertoires in COVID-19. Study summary: The cDNA or gDNA used as material had been derived from T cells, B-cell-depleted T cells, or PBMCs.

Authors' data handling: Estimation of nucleated cell counts relied on the amplification of reference gene primers. Method: immunoSEQ multiplex PCR; TCRdb's copy keeps in-frame clones and lacks some. The V and J calls and clone size come from that table; D and trimming were worked out from the DNA. The repertoire has roughly 74,000 clones, 80% to 90% of them found once; the top ten carry about a third. V lost 2 bases to trimming and J lost 4 bases, with 18 bases between them. Per germline, CDR1 SGHNT and CDR2 YYREEE (reference sequence). This CDR3 has 16 residues. The chain uses TRBV5-4 and TRBJ1-1; D remains unclear. The specimen was peripheral blood. The receptor's source is a man aged 70 or older with acute or convalescent COVID-19. Here the CDR3 reads CASSFGARSSATEAFF. The CDR3 DNA reads TGTGCCAGCAGCTTCGGAGCAAGGAGTAGTGCCACTGAAGCTTTCTTT.